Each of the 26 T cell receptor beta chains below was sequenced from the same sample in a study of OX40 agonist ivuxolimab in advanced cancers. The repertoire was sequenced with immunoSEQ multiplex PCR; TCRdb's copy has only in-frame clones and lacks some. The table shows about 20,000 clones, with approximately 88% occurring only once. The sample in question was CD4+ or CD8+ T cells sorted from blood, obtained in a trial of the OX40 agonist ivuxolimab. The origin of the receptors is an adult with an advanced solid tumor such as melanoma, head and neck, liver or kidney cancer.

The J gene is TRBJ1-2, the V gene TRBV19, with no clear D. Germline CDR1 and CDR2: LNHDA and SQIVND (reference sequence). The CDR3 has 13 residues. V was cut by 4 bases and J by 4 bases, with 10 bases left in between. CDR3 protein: CASSTYTIYGYTF. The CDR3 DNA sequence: TGTGCCAGTAGTACTTACACGATCTATGGCTACACCTTC.

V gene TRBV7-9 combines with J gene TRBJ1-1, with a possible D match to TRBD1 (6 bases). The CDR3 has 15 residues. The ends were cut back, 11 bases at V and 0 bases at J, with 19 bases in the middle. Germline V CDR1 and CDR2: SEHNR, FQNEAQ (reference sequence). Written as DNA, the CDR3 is TGTGCCGGGACCAACGGGGGGGCGATGAACACTGAAGCTTTCTTT. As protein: CAGTNGGAMNTEAFF.

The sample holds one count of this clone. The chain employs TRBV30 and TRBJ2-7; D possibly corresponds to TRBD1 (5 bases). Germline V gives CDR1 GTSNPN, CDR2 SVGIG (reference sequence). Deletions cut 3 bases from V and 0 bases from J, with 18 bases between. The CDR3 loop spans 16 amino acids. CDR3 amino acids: CAWRRQPRGYSYEQYF. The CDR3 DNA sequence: TGTGCCTGGAGACGGCAGCCTAGGGGTTACTCCTACGAGCAGTACTTC.

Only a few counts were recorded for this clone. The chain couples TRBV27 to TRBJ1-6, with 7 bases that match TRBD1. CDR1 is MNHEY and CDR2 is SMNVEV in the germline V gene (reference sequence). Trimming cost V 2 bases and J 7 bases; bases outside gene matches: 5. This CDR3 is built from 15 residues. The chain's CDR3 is CASSLQSGGNSPLHF. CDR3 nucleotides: TGTGCCAGCAGTTTACAGTCAGGGGGGAATTCACCCCTCCACTTT.

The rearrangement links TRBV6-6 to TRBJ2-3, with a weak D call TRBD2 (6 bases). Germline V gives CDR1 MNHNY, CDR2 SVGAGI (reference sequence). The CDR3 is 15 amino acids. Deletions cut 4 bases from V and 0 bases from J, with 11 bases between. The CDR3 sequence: CASSSGGTSTDTQYF. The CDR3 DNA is TGTGCCAGCAGTTCTGGCGGGACTAGCACAGATACGCAGTATTTT.

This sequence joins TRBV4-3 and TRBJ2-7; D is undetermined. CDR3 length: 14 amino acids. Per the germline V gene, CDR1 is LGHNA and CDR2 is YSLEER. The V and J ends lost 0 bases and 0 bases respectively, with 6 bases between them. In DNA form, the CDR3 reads TGCGCCAGCAGCCAAGATTGGAGCTCCTACGAGCAGTACTTC. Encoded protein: CASSQDWSSYEQYF.

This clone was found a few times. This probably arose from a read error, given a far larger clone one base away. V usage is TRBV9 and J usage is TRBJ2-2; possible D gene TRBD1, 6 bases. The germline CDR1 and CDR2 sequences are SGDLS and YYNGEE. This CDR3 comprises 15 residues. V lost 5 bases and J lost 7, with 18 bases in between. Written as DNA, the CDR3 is TGTGCCAGCAGTCGTCAAGGGGGTCGGATCGGGGAGCTGTTTTTT. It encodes CASSRQGGRIGELFF. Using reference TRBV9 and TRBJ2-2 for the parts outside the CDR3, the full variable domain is DSGVTQTPKHLITATGQRVTLRCSPRSGDLSVYWYQQSLDQGLQFLIQYYNGEERAKGNILERFSAQQFPDLHSELNLSSLELGDSALYFCASSRQGGRIGELFFGEGSRLTVL.

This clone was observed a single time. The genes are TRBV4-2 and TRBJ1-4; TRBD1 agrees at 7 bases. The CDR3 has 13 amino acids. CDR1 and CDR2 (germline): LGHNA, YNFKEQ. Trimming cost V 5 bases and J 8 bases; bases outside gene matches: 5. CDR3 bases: TGTGCCAGCAGCTACGACAGGGAGGAAAAACTGTTTTTT. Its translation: CASSYDREEKLFF.

Here the CDR3 DNA reads TGTGCCAGCAGTTTATTTGGGACAGGGGGCTCCTCCGGGGACTACACCTTC. This gives the protein CASSLFGTGGSSGDYTF. This chain uses TRBV28 with TRBJ1-2; 12 bases map to TRBD1. The V gene's germline CDR1 is MDHEN and CDR2 SYDVKM. This CDR3 comprises 17 residues. V was pared by 1 base and J by 10 bases, with 13 bases of the junction left unmatched.

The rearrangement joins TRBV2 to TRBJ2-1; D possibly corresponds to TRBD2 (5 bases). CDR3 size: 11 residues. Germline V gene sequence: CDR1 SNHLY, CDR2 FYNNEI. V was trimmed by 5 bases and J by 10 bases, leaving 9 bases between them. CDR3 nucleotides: TGTGCCAGCAGTACTAGAAGCGAGCAGTTCTTC. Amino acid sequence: CASSTRSEQFF.

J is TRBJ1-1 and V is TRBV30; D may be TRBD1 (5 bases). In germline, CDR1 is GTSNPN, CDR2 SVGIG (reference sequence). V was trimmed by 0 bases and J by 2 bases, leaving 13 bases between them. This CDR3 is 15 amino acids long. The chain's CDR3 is CAWSVTIGANTEAFF. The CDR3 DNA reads TGTGCCTGGAGTGTGACTATAGGGGCAAACACTGAAGCTTTCTTT.

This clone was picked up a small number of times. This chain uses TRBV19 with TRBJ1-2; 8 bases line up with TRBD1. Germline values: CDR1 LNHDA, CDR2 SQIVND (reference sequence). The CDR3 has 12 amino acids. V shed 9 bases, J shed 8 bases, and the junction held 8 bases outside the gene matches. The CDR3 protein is CASRTGGRGYTF. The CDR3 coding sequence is TGTGCCAGCCGAACAGGGGGGCGAGGCTACACCTTC.

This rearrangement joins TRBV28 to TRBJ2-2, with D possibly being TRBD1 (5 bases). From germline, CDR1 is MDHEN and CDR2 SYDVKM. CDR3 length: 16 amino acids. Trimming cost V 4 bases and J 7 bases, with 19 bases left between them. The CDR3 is CASSWAQVWGGGELFF. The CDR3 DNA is TGTGCCAGCAGTTGGGCTCAGGTTTGGGGCGGCGGGGAGCTGTTTTTT.

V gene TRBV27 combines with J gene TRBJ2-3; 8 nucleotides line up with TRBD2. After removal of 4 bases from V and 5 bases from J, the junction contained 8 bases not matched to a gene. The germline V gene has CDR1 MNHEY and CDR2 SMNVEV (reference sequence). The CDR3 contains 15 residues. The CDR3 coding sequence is TGTGCCAGCAGTTACGGAGCGGGAGCGGGAGATACGCAGTATTTT. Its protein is CASSYGAGAGDTQYF.

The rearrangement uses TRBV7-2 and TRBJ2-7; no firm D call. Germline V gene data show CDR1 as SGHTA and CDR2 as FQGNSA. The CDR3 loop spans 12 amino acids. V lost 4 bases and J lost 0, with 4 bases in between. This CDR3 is CASSSSSYEQYF. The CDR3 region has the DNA TGTGCCAGCAGCTCGAGCTCCTACGAGCAGTACTTC.

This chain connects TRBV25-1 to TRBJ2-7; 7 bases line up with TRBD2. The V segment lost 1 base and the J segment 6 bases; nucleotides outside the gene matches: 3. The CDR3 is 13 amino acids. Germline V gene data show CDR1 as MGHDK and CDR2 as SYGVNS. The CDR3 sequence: CASSELGGVEQYF. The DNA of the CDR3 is TGTGCCAGCAGTGAATTGGGAGGGGTCGAGCAGTACTTC.

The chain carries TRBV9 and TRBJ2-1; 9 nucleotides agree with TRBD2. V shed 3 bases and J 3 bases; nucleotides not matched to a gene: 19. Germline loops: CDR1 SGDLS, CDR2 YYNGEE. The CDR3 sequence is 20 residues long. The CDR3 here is CASSEPRGLAGEDHYNEQFF. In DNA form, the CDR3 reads TGTGCCAGCAGCGAGCCCCGAGGGTTAGCGGGAGAAGACCACTACAATGAGCAGTTCTTC.

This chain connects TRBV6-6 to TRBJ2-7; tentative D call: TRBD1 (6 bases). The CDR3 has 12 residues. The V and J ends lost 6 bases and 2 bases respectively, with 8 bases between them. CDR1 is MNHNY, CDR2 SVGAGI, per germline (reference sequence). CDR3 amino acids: CASRPGAYEQYF. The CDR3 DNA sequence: TGTGCCAGCAGACCAGGGGCCTACGAGCAGTACTTC.

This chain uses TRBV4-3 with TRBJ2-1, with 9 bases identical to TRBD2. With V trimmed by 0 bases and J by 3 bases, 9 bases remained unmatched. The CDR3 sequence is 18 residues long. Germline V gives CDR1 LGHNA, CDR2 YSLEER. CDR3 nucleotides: TGCGCCAGCAGCCAAGAGATTAGCGGGAGCGCCTACTACAATGAGCAGTTCTTC. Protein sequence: CASSQEISGSAYYNEQFF.

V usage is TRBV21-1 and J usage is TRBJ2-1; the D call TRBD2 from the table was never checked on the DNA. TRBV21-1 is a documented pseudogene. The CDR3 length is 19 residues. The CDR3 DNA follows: TGTGCCAGCAGCCGGACTATTATAACTAGCGGGCTGACCTTCAATGAGCAGTTCTTC. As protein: CASSRTIITSGLTFNEQFF.

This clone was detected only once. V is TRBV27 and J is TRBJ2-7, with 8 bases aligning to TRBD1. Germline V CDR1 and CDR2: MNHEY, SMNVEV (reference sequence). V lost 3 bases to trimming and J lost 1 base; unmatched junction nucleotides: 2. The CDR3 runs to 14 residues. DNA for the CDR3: TGTGCCAGCAGTTTGGGGACAGGTTCCTACGAGCAGTACTTC. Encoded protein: CASSLGTGSYEQYF.

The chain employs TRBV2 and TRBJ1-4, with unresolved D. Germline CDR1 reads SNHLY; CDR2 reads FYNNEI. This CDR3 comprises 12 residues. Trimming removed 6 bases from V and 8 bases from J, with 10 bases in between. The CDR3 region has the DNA TGTGCCAGCAGGGTGGGCAAGGAAAAACTGTTTTTT. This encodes CASRVGKEKLFF. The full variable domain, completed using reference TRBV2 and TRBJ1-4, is EPEVTQTPSHQVTQMGQEVILRCVPISNHLYFYWYRQILGQKVEFLVSFYNNEISEKSEIFDDQFSVERPDGSNFTLKIRSTKLEDSAMYFCASRVGKEKLFFGSGTQLSVL.

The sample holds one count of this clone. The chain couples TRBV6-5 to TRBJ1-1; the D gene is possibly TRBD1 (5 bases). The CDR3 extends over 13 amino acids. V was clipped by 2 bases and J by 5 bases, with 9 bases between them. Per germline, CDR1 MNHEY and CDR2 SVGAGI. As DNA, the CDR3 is TGTGCCAGCAGTTACGGGGCGCGGACTGAAGCTTTCTTT. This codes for CASSYGARTEAFF.

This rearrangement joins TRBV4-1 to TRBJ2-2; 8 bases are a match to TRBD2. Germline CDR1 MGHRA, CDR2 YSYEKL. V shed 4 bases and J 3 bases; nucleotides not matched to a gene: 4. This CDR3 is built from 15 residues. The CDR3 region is CASSRLARDTGELFF. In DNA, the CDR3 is TGCGCCAGCAGCCGACTAGCGAGGGACACCGGGGAGCTGTTTTTT.

CDR3 amino acids: CASSSGSRGAFF. Here the CDR3 DNA reads TGTGCCAGCAGTAGTGGGTCGAGGGGAGCTTTCTTT. The V call is TRBV27, the J call TRBJ1-1, with TRBD1 as a possible D gene (5 bases). The CDR3 consists of 12 residues. CDR1 and CDR2 from the germline V gene are MNHEY and SMNVEV (reference sequence). Trimming pared 5 bases from V and 10 bases from J, leaving 14 bases between.

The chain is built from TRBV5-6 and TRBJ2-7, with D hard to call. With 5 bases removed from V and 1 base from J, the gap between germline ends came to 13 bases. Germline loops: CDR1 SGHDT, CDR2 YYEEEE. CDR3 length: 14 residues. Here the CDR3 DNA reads TGTGCCAGCAGTCCGATTCAAAATTCCTACGAGCAGTACTTC. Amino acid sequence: CASSPIQNSYEQYF. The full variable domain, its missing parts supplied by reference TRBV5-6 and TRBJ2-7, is DAGVTQSPTHLIKTRGQQVTLRCSPKSGHDTVSWYQQALGQGPQFIFQYYEEEERQRGNFPDRFSGHQFPNYSSELNVNALLLGDSALYLCASSPIQNSYEQYFGPGTRLTVT.